The present T cell receptor (beta chain) was sequenced within a study of response to subunit inactivated influenza vaccine (dated by TCRdb to 2016 to 2019). Study-wide context: Deep quantitative T cell receptor repertoire profiling was used in the study to track responses to a trivalent subunit inactivated influenza vaccine.

The method behind the library was RT-PCR. The sequencer was an Illumina HiSeq 2500. TCRdb reprocessed the public reads (quality trimming at Q25 with fastp, clone calling with MiXCR) and kept in-frame beta chains. Every CDR3 protein is listed once, alongside the most common genes and DNA of its rows. A total of 500,000 to 550,000 distinct CDR3 sequences appear in this sample, approximately 24% of them only once. The ten biggest clones cover 2.5% to 3% of the sample. The investigation overall reported the following: It was suggested by the authors that each seasonal influenza vaccination may recruit only a limited number of new T cells.

This clonotype was recorded a few times. Its antigen is not yet known. The input lacks base qualities; no much larger clone sits a single base away. CDR1 and CDR2 are drawn from the germline V gene: MNHEY, SVGAGI. Germline trimming amounts to 2 bases on V and 6 bases on J, with 3 as the count of junction bases outside the gene matches. The CDR3 contains 13 residues, cysteine and phenylalanine counted. Here the CDR3 DNA is all that survives: 39 bases in frame from base 1. These sequences were also reported in another study, on T cells expressing NK-cell markers. The second study reports: TCR beta cDNA libraries were made by 5'RACE template switching that added a universal primer site and unique molecular identifiers. Roughly 8 donors provided sorted CD3+CD56+NKG2C+, CD3+CD56+NKG2C- and CD3+CD56-NKG2C+ T-cell subsets, whose TCR beta-chain repertoires were profiled. Among the eight sequenced donors, seven were HCMV-seropositive and one was HCMV-seronegative. To restrict sorting to alphabetaTCR-expressing T cells, an anti-gammadeltaTCR antibody was added in several experiments. In over five donors, the dominant CD3+CD56+NKG2C+ clonotypes were among the top 10 CD8+ clonotypes and accounted for about 1.0-7.5% of CD8+ T cells. Those dominant clonotypes were again the most abundant among CD3+CD56-NKG2C+ cells in a few donors, at about 28.3-65%. Whether the expanded NKG2C-expressing T cell clones were specific for HCMV antigens was left unclear. The study sequenced eight donors, all healthy volunteers chosen at random: three men and five women. HCMV serostatus was determined by detecting HCMV-specific IgG in serum with a commercial ELISA kit. Ficoll density gradient centrifugation was used to isolate peripheral blood mononuclear cells from blood. Magnetic immunoseparation with Miltenyi isolation kits was used to isolate CD4+ and CD8+ T cells from PBMC. Priming for cDNA synthesis came from the TCR beta constant segment, and two successive PCR amplification steps followed. The libraries were sequenced on Illumina HiSeq 2000/2500, MiSeq or NextSeq, producing 2 x 150 bp reads. MIGEC was used to demultiplex reads and group the reads by UMI, and MiTCR was used to assemble and quantify clonotypes. To remove erroneous sequences, TCR cDNA sequences were retained only when supported by two or more reads. The tcR package was used for downstream repertoire analysis, and clonotypes were matched between fractions using CDR3 nucleotide sequence together with V segment. Antigen specificity was annotated against VDJdb with VDJmatch, allowing one amino acid substitution in CDR3.

The sequenced sample was CD4+ T cells sorted from PBMCs, obtained 12 days after vaccination. This clonotype was obtained from a man aged 45-65 years who received an inactivated influenza vaccine. Donor details come from another sample of the same person, matched by shared clones. The rearrangement joined TRBV6-5 to TRBJ1-2; TRBD1 fits 7 bases in the junction. The encoded CDR3 is CASSYRGGHGYTF. The sequenced DNA: TGTGCCAGCAGTTACAGAGGGGGCCATGGCTACACCTTC.